The 25 T cell receptor beta chains in this list originate from one sample, sequenced in a study of cytomegalovirus exposure and HLA in healthy donors. Amplification used 60 Vbeta primers and 13 Jbeta primers. Generated by immunoSEQ multiplex PCR, the TCRdb table keeps only in-frame clones and is missing some. The sample lists about 190,000 clones, more than 65% seen once, with approximately 3.1% in the top ten. Sequences were obtained from PBMCs. The receptors were gathered from a woman aged 25 to 39 in good health and CMV-seropositive.

This clone was found once. The rearrangement joins TRBV6-5 to TRBJ2-1; 8 bases are a match to TRBD2. This CDR3 is 16 amino acids long. V shed 0 bases, J shed 8 bases, and the junction held 9 bases outside the gene matches. Per germline, CDR1 MNHEY and CDR2 SVGAGI. The CDR3, as DNA: TGTGCCAGCAGTTACTCTTTCGGGAGGGCAGGTCATGAGCAGTTCTTC. Translation: CASSYSFGRAGHEQFF.

This chain connects TRBV11-2 to TRBJ2-7; unclear D gene. Germline values: CDR1 SGHAT, CDR2 FQNNGV. The CDR3 loop spans 12 amino acids. Trimming stripped 4 bases from V and 7 bases from J, with 11 bases between. In DNA form, the CDR3 reads TGTGCCAGCAGCTCGGGTATATGGGAGCAGTACTTC. Translation: CASSSGIWEQYF.

CDR3 residues: CASSSPFKGLGTEAFF. CDR3 nucleotide sequence: TGTGCCAGCAGTTCCCCATTTAAGGGGCTCGGCACTGAAGCTTTCTTT. This sequence joins TRBV6-5 and TRBJ1-1; perhaps TRBD1 as D (5 bases). The CDR3 runs 16 residues. Trimming pared 4 bases from V and 4 bases from J, leaving 19 bases between. Germline lookup yields CDR1 MNHEY and CDR2 SVGAGI.

The chain has TRBV7-2 and TRBJ2-7; 9 bases are shared with TRBD2. Germline V lookup: CDR1 SGHTA, CDR2 FQGNSA. The junction had 14 bases not matched to a gene; V was cut back by 5 bases and J by 3 bases. This CDR3 has 17 amino acids. The chain's CDR3 is CASSHPLSGRTVYEQYF. CDR3 nucleotide sequence: TGTGCCAGCAGCCATCCTTTGAGCGGGAGGACAGTCTACGAGCAGTACTTC.

V usage is TRBV5-1 and J usage is TRBJ2-7; TRBD1 might be the D (6 bases). V lost 1 base and J 3 bases, leaving 11 bases between the germline ends. In germline, CDR1 is SGHRS, CDR2 YFSETQ. This CDR3 is built from 14 residues. The CDR3 bases are TGCGCCAGCAGCTTGCAGGGGCCGAACTACGAGCAGTACTTC. Encoded protein: CASSLQGPNYEQYF.

The rearrangement joins TRBV10-1 to TRBJ2-7; D is unclear. The CDR3 loop spans 14 amino acids. Deletions cut 2 bases from V and 6 bases from J, with 14 bases between. Germline-derived CDR1 and CDR2 are WNHNN and SYGVQD (reference sequence). CDR3 loop: CASSEATRLGEQYF. In DNA, the CDR3 is TGCGCCAGCAGTGAGGCTACCCGACTCGGCGAGCAGTACTTC.

This rearrangement joins TRBV13 to TRBJ2-1, with TRBD2 matching over 9 bases. The CDR3 length is 15 residues. The V segment lost 6 bases and the J segment 8 bases; nucleotides outside the gene matches: 11. The germline V gene encodes CDR1 PRHDT and CDR2 FYEKMQ (reference sequence). The CDR3 is CASSSGFAGGDEQFF. In DNA form, the CDR3 reads TGTGCCAGCAGTTCAGGGTTCGCGGGAGGGGATGAGCAGTTCTTC.

J is TRBJ1-1 and V is TRBV19, with D hard to call. The CDR3 runs to 15 residues. Germline CDR1 LNHDA, CDR2 SQIVND (reference sequence). Trimming took off 3 bases at V and 4 bases at J, with 15 bases between the two ends. The CDR3 DNA is TGTGCCAGTAGTATGGCGGCGGAAGGCGTCACTGAAGCTTTCTTT. It is translated as CASSMAAEGVTEAFF.

The chain employs TRBV28 and TRBJ2-7; 7 bases align to TRBD1. V lost 10 bases to trimming and J lost 1 base; unmatched junction nucleotides: 19. The CDR3 is made up of 17 amino acids. CDR1 MDHEN and CDR2 SYDVKM come from the germline V gene. The CDR3 DNA follows: TGTGCCACCGTAATAACAATAGGGGCAGGGGGTTCCTACGAGCAGTACTTC. Protein: CATVITIGAGGSYEQYF. Full variable domain (missing parts from reference TRBV28 and TRBJ2-7): DVKVTQSSRYLVKRTGEKVFLECVQDMDHENMFWYRQDPGLGLRLIYFSYDVKMKEKGDIPEGYSVSREKKERFSLILESASTNQTSMYLCATVITIGAGGSYEQYFGPGTRLTVT.

The chain links TRBV6-6 to TRBJ2-7; 12 bases align to TRBD2. CDR3 length: 15 amino acids. In germline, CDR1 is MNHNY, CDR2 SVGAGI (reference sequence). J was trimmed by 2 bases and V by 4 bases; bases with no gene match: 3. The CDR3 region is CASSLRTSGAYEQYF. CDR3 DNA sequence: TGTGCCAGCAGTTTACGGACTAGCGGGGCCTACGAGCAGTACTTC.

This chain connects TRBV29-1 to TRBJ1-5; the D gene is possibly TRBD1 (6 bases). Trimming took off 4 bases at V and 9 bases at J, with 16 bases between the two ends. The germline V gene has CDR1 SQVTM and CDR2 ANQGSEA. The CDR3 loop spans 13 amino acids. The CDR3 region is CSVVWSRGGPQHF. The CDR3 DNA follows: TGCAGCGTTGTTTGGAGTAGGGGGGGGCCCCAGCATTTT.

The chain couples TRBV7-6 to TRBJ2-6; perhaps TRBD1 as D (6 bases). Germline V CDR1 and CDR2: SGHVS, FNYEAQ. There are 16 residues in the CDR3. Deletions cut 5 bases from V and 0 bases from J, with 11 bases between. In DNA form, the CDR3 reads TGTGCCAGCAGCCCGACAGGACACTCTGGGGCCAACGTCCTGACTTTC. Amino acids: CASSPTGHSGANVLTF.

This clone was detected a few times. The rearrangement links TRBV10-2 to TRBJ2-1; TRBD2 is a possible D gene (6 bases). Germline V gives CDR1 WSHSY, CDR2 SAAADI. The CDR3 has 16 residues. V lost 0 bases and J 3 bases, leaving 12 bases between the germline ends. CDR3 sequence: CASSESRLASYNEQFF. CDR3 nucleotide sequence: TGCGCCAGCAGTGAGTCGAGGCTAGCGAGCTACAATGAGCAGTTCTTC.

This clone has more than one count but fewer than ten. This chain connects TRBV5-4 to TRBJ1-2; 7 bases are shared with TRBD1. V gave up 2 bases and J gave up 8 bases; unmatched junction bases: 12. Germline CDR1 is SGHNT and CDR2 is YYREEE (reference sequence). CDR3 length equals 15 residues. The CDR3 reads CASSFDLQGFTGYTF. CDR3 nucleotide sequence: TGTGCCAGCAGCTTCGATCTACAGGGGTTCACCGGCTACACCTTC.

The rearrangement joins TRBV11-2 to TRBJ2-7; possibly TRBD1 for D (6 bases). The CDR3 extends over 15 amino acids. CDR1 is SGHAT and CDR2 is FQNNGV in the germline V gene. Between the trimmed V and J ends, which lost 2 bases and 0 bases, there was a span of 11 bases. CDR3 coding DNA: TGTGCCAGCAGCTTACCCGGGGACATCTCCTACGAGCAGTACTTC. Translation: CASSLPGDISYEQYF. Variable domain in full (rest from reference TRBV11-2 and TRBJ2-7): EAGVAQSPRYKIIEKRQSVAFWCNPISGHATLYWYQQILGQGPKLLIQFQNNGVVDDSQLPKDRFSAERLKGVDSTLKIQPAKLEDSAVYLCASSLPGDISYEQYFGPGTRLTVT.

V and J are TRBV6-5 and TRBJ2-7; 7 bases are a match to TRBD2. V lost 5 bases to trimming and J lost 3 bases; unmatched junction nucleotides: 4. CDR3 size: 13 residues. Germline V gene sequence: CDR1 MNHEY, CDR2 SVGAGI. CDR3: CASSRGDGYEQYF. The CDR3 bases are TGTGCCAGCAGTCGGGGGGACGGCTACGAGCAGTACTTC.

This clone was observed a handful of times. This chain uses TRBV4-1 with TRBJ1-4, with 8 nucleotides matching TRBD1. J lost 0 bases, V lost 4 bases, and 7 bases had no gene match. This CDR3 has 17 residues. Germline CDR1 reads MGHRA; CDR2 reads YSYEKL. CDR3 sequence: CASSLSTGDATNEKLFF. The CDR3 DNA follows: TGCGCCAGCAGCCTTTCGACAGGGGATGCAACTAATGAAAAACTGTTTTTT.

The chain combines TRBV19 with TRBJ2-3, with TRBD2 matching 10 bases. The CDR3 has 15 amino acids. After removal of 7 bases from V and 2 bases from J, the junction contained 6 bases not matched to a gene. In germline, CDR1 is LNHDA, CDR2 SQIVND (reference sequence). CDR3 in DNA: TGTGCCAGTACTGGGCTAGCGGGAGCCACAGATACGCAGTATTTT. It codes for CASTGLAGATDTQYF.

The chain is built from TRBV6-6 and TRBJ2-5; tentative D call: TRBD1 (6 bases). The DNA matches TRBJ2-7 better at its end, which makes the J call doubtful. The CDR3 spans 14 residues. CDR1 is MNHNY and CDR2 is SVGAGI in the germline V gene (reference sequence). CDR3 sequence: CASSLKGGDGEQYF. The CDR3 coding sequence is TGTGCCAGCAGCCTTAAAGGGGGTGACGGCGAGCAGTACTTC.

This clone was detected a few times. V and J are TRBV28 and TRBJ1-2; no clear D gene. The V end lost 3 bases, the J end lost 4 bases, and 6 bases lay between the germline ends. The germline V gene has CDR1 MDHEN and CDR2 SYDVKM. There are 12 residues in the CDR3. For the CDR3, the DNA is TGTGCCAGCAGTTTGGCCGCCTATGGCTACACCTTC. As protein: CASSLAAYGYTF.

J is TRBJ2-1 and V is TRBV7-6, with a possible D match to TRBD2 (5 bases). The CDR3 covers 14 residues. Germline CDR1 SGHVS, CDR2 FNYEAQ. Between the trimmed V and J ends, which lost 2 bases and 7 bases, there was a span of 12 bases. The chain's CDR3 is CASSLLGVGNEQFF. CDR3 in DNA: TGTGCCAGCAGCTTATTGGGAGTGGGGAATGAGCAGTTCTTC.

The CDR3 DNA reads as TGTGCCAGCAGTGCCACAGAAAGCTCCTACAATGAGCAGTTCTTC. As protein: CASSATESSYNEQFF. This chain joins TRBV2 and TRBJ2-1; D is unclear. Germline CDR1 is SNHLY and CDR2 is FYNNEI. CDR3 length: 15 residues. Trimming cost V 4 bases and J 0 bases, with 10 bases left between them.

The chain couples TRBV10-3 to TRBJ2-3; 8 nucleotides line up with TRBD2. CDR1 is ENHRY, CDR2 SYGVKD, per germline. The CDR3 contains 13 residues. The junction had 9 bases not matched to a gene; V was cut back by 10 bases and J by 6 bases. This CDR3 reads CATALAGGDTQYF. The CDR3 DNA sequence: TGTGCCACAGCGCTAGCGGGCGGGGATACGCAGTATTTT.

The CDR3, as DNA: TGTGCCAGCAGTTACTCGAGTCTAGCGCGCTCCTACGAGCAGTACTTC. Protein sequence: CASSYSSLARSYEQYF. The rearrangement uses TRBV6-5 and TRBJ2-7; perhaps TRBD2 as D (6 bases). The germline V gene has CDR1 MNHEY and CDR2 SVGAGI. The CDR3 has 16 residues. Trimming removed 0 bases from V and 0 bases from J, with 12 bases in between.

This chain links TRBV9 with TRBJ2-1; weak D call: TRBD2 (6 bases). CDR1 SGDLS and CDR2 YYNGEE come from the germline V gene. The germline V and J ends were trimmed by 6 bases and 3 bases, with 10 bases remaining between them. The CDR3 consists of 13 residues. The CDR3 loop is CASKGLNYNEQFF. The CDR3 nucleotides are TGTGCCAGCAAGGGACTCAACTACAATGAGCAGTTCTTC. Full variable domain (rest looked up from reference TRBV9 and TRBJ2-1): DSGVTQTPKHLITATGQRVTLRCSPRSGDLSVYWYQQSLDQGLQFLIQYYNGEERAKGNILERFSAQQFPDLHSELNLSSLELGDSALYFCASKGLNYNEQFFGPGTRLTVL.